This passage covers 14 T cell receptor beta chains from one sample sequenced in a study of blood T cell repertoires in COVID-19. The table came from immunoSEQ multiplex PCR; TCRdb's copy has only in-frame clones and leaves some out. The sample carries around 250,000 clones, approximately 91% recorded once. Sample: peripheral blood. The receptors were sampled from a woman aged 40 to 50 who had recovered from COVID-19.

V is TRBV3-1 (or the pseudogene TRBV3-2) and J is TRBJ2-6; 10 nucleotides align to TRBD1. Unmatched junction bases numbered 8, after V lost 0 bases and J lost 0 bases. The CDR3 is 20 residues long. Germline V gene data show CDR1 as LGHDT and CDR2 as YNNKEL (reference sequence). Here the CDR3 reads CASSQETRTGGLSGANVLTF. The CDR3 DNA is TGTGCCAGCAGCCAAGAAACACGGACAGGGGGGCTCTCTGGGGCCAACGTCCTGACTTTC.

The chain combines TRBV3-1 (or the pseudogene TRBV3-2) with TRBJ2-7, with D possibly matching TRBD2 (6 bases). The germline CDR1 and CDR2 sequences are LGHDT and YNNKEL (reference sequence). With 3 bases removed from V and 5 bases from J, the gap between germline ends came to 11 bases. CDR3 size: 13 residues. In DNA, the CDR3 is TGTGCCAGCAGCCACTTGGCTAGCGACGAGCAGTACTTC. This codes for CASSHLASDEQYF.

This sequence joins TRBV18 and TRBJ2-2; maybe TRBD1 (5 bases). The V gene's germline CDR1 is KGHSH and CDR2 LQKENI. V was clipped by 8 bases and J by 0 bases, with 16 bases between them. The CDR3 runs to 16 residues. In DNA, the CDR3 is TGTGCCAGCCTCACCGGTAGGGGAACGAACACCGGGGAGCTGTTTTTT. Its translation: CASLTGRGTNTGELFF.

V gene TRBV5-8 combines with J gene TRBJ1-2, with TRBD1 matching over 8 bases. Germline values: CDR1 SGHTS, CDR2 YDEGEE. The CDR3 runs 13 residues. V lost 9 bases and J lost 2; bases outside the gene matches: 6. CDR3 sequence reads: CANPGGINYGYTF. The CDR3 DNA sequence: TGTGCCAACCCAGGGGGCATCAACTATGGCTACACCTTC.

This clone has only a few counts. The rearrangement links TRBV28 to TRBJ2-5; 7 bases map to TRBD1. CDR3 size: 14 residues. Germline CDR1 reads MDHEN; CDR2 reads SYDVKM. The V and J ends lost 6 bases and 1 base, in that order; junction bases with no gene match: 5. The CDR3 region has the DNA TGTGCCAGCAGCCAAACAGGGGTCCAAGAGACCCAGTACTTC. Translated, it gives CASSQTGVQETQYF.

This clone was seen a few times. This sequence joins TRBV3-1 (or the pseudogene TRBV3-2) and TRBJ2-3, with D uncertain. V shed 8 bases and J shed 0 bases, with 9 bases lying between them. Germline assignment: CDR1 LGHDT and CDR2 YNNKEL (reference sequence). This CDR3 region has 13 residues. As DNA, the CDR3 is TGTGCCAGCGAGTCGTATAGCACAGATACGCAGTATTTT. Translating it yields CASESYSTDTQYF.

The V gene is TRBV5-1, the J gene TRBJ2-5, with 8 bases lining up with TRBD2. The germline gives CDR1 SGHRS, CDR2 YFSETQ. The ends lost 3 bases at V and 3 bases at J; junction bases unmatched: 4. There are 14 residues in the CDR3. DNA for the CDR3: TGCGCCAGCAGCTCCGGGCGGGGGGAAGAGACCCAGTACTTC. Its translation is CASSSGRGEETQYF.

The V gene is TRBV3-1 (or the pseudogene TRBV3-2), the J gene TRBJ1-2; 7 nucleotides match TRBD1. V gave up 3 bases and J gave up 8 bases; unmatched junction bases: 6. Germline-derived CDR1 and CDR2 are LGHDT and YNNKEL (reference sequence). CDR3 length: 13 amino acids. CDR3 coding DNA: TGTGCCAGCAGCCAGGACAGGCCGTCCGGCTACACCTTC. Translation gives CASSQDRPSGYTF.

The CDR3 here is CASSPLLPEYDYGYTF. CDR3 bases: TGTGCCAGCAGCCCCCTTCTCCCCGAGTATGACTATGGCTACACCTTC. The V call is TRBV3-1 (or the pseudogene TRBV3-2), the J call TRBJ1-2; no clear D gene. This CDR3 comprises 16 residues. V dropped 4 bases and J dropped 3 bases, with 18 bases sitting between them. The V gene's germline CDR1 is LGHDT and CDR2 YNNKEL (reference sequence).

This chain uses TRBV19 with TRBJ1-1; TRBD1 agrees at 8 bases. CDR3 length equals 19 residues. Germline V gene sequence: CDR1 LNHDA, CDR2 SQIVND (reference sequence). V shed 3 bases, J shed 2 bases, and the junction held 17 bases outside the gene matches. The CDR3 spells CASSMTLLTGQGTNTEAFF. In nucleotides, the CDR3 is TGTGCCAGTAGTATGACCTTGTTAACTGGACAGGGAACAAACACTGAAGCTTTCTTT.

V is TRBV4-1 and J is TRBJ1-5; maybe TRBD1 (5 bases). Germline V CDR1 and CDR2: MGHRA, YSYEKL. V lost 0 bases, J lost 7 bases, and 13 bases lay in between. This CDR3 is 15 amino acids long. CDR3 amino acids: CASSQDGAGGQPQHF. The CDR3 region has the DNA TGCGCCAGCAGCCAAGATGGGGCAGGCGGACAGCCCCAGCATTTT.

J is TRBJ2-3 and V is TRBV24-1; TRBD1 agrees at 10 bases. The CDR3 has 16 residues. The V gene's germline CDR1 is KGHDR and CDR2 SFDVKD. V lost 6 bases, J lost 4 bases, and 9 bases stayed unmatched. CDR3 loop: CATSPPRDRGPDTQYF. CDR3 nucleotide sequence: TGTGCCACCAGTCCGCCCCGGGACAGGGGACCAGATACGCAGTATTTT.

This clone was observed once. The CDR3 nucleotides are TGTGCCTGGAGTGTTTCATATGAGCAGTTCTTC. This sequence encodes CAWSVSYEQFF. This sequence joins TRBV30 and TRBJ2-1; D uncertain. CDR1 and CDR2 from the germline V gene are GTSNPN and SVGIG (reference sequence). The CDR3 is 11 amino acids. V was clipped by 0 bases and J by 8 bases, with 5 bases between them. Using reference TRBV30 and TRBJ2-1 for the parts outside the CDR3, the full variable domain is SQTIHQWPATLVQPVGSPLSLECTVEGTSNPNLYWYRQAAGRGLQLLFYSVGIGQISSEVPQNLSASRPQDRQFILSSKKLLLSDSGFYLCAWSVSYEQFFGPGTRLTVL.

This clone was seen more than once but under ten times. The genes are TRBV30 and TRBJ1-2; 11 positions agree with TRBD1. Per the germline V gene, CDR1 is GTSNPN and CDR2 is SVGIG (reference sequence). The junction had 3 bases not matched to a gene; V was cut back by 3 bases and J by 6 bases. The CDR3 consists of 13 residues. CDR3 residues: CAWSPGQGDGYTF. For the CDR3, the DNA is TGTGCCTGGAGCCCGGGACAGGGGGATGGCTACACCTTC.